This T cell receptor beta chain appears in the sequencing data of a study of OX40 agonist ivuxolimab in advanced cancers. Study background: Partial responses occurred in three patients (one hepatocellular carcinoma, two cutaneous melanoma).

TCRdb keeps only in-frame clones here, not all; method: immunoSEQ multiplex PCR. The sample includes 9,500 to 10,000 clones, approximately 66% of them seen just once. Germline-derived CDR1 and CDR2 are SEHNR and FQNEAQ (reference sequence). The V gene lost 5 bases and the J gene lost 1 base, with 14 bases spanning the gap. The CDR3 extends over 16 amino acids. The chain uses TRBV7-9 and TRBJ2-2; D gene ambiguous. The clonotype originates from an adult with an advanced solid tumor such as melanoma, head and neck, liver or kidney cancer. The source material was CD4+ or CD8+ T cells sorted from blood, sampled in a trial of the OX40 agonist ivuxolimab. In DNA, the CDR3 is TGTGCCAGCAGCCTCCCCCTGGGAAAGAACACCGGGGAGCTGTTTTTT. Translation gives CASSLPLGKNTGELFF.